These T cell receptor beta chains were read from a single sample in a study of cytomegalovirus exposure and HLA in healthy donors. TCRdb keeps only in-frame clones here, not all; method: immunoSEQ multiplex PCR. The table shows about 110,000 clones, with 88% occurring only once. Input material: PBMCs. Receptors originate from a young woman in good health and CMV-seronegative. Both conserved end residues are part of each CDR3. Clone size is not always given. Where it is, it says once, few, many or a class for expanded clones.

j_gene | v_gene | abundance | CDR3aa
TRBJ2-1 | TRBV5-1 | NA | CATRGGSSYNEQFF
TRBJ2-2 | TRBV5-6 | NA | CASSLYFTGELFF
TRBJ2-3 | TRBV5-4 | NA | CASWMATTSTDTQYF
TRBJ1-6 | TRBV7-2 | once | CASSLNSPGGPNSPLHF
TRBJ2-2 | TRBV4-3 | NA | CASSQGTRATGELFF
TRBJ1-1 | TRBV7-8 | NA | CASSLAGGQGAEAFF
TRBJ1-6 | TRBV30 | NA | CAWRGGLGGRSPLHF
TRBJ2-5 | TRBV5-4 | NA | CASSLLARGTQYF
TRBJ2-1 | TRBV29-1 | NA | CSVEGGRAANEQFF
TRBJ1-4 | TRBV27 | NA | CASSFTGIVEKLFF
TRBJ1-1 | TRBV7-9 | NA | CASSLSQGVNTEAFF
TRBJ2-2 | TRBV9 | NA | CASSVRQMNTGELFF
TRBJ2-7 | TRBV6-5 | NA | CASSRNHEQYF
TRBJ1-1 | TRBV19 | NA | CASQLGGNTEAFF
TRBJ2-1 | TRBV29-1 | NA | CGGGLEQGYYNEQFF